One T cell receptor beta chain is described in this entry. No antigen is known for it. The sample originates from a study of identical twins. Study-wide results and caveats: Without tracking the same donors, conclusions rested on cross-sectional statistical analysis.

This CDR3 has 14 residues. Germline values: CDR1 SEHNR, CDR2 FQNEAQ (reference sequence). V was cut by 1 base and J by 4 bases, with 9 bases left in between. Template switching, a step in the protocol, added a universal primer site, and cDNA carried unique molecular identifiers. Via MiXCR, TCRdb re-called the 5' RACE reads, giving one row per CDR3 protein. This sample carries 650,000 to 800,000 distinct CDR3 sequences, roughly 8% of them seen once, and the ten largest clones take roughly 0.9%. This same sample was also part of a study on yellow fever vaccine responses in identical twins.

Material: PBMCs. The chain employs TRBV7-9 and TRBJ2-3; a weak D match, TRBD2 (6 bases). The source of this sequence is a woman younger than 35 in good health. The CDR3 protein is CASSLEGGADTQYF. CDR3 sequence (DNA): TGTGCCAGCAGCTTAGAGGGAGGTGCAGATACGCAGTATTTT.